These 19 T cell receptor beta chains share one sample of origin, sequenced in a study of blood T cell repertoires in COVID-19. TCRdb's copy holds only in-frame clones and misses some; the assay was immunoSEQ multiplex PCR. Here the sample spans about 200,000 clones, over 75% being singletons. Sequencing was performed on peripheral blood. These receptors all come from a human donor in a cohort sampled during active COVID-19.

This clone has only one observation. V and J are TRBV28 and TRBJ2-7; tentatively, D is TRBD2 (7 bases). The CDR3 spans 15 residues. Germline CDR1 and CDR2: MDHEN and SYDVKM. V lost 6 bases and J lost 6, with 21 bases in between. Written as DNA, the CDR3 is TGTGCCAGCAGCTTGGGGGGGGGCGGTATAGGCGAGCAGTACTTC. The encoded protein is CASSLGGGGIGEQYF.

The chain uses TRBV9 and TRBJ2-7; tentative D call: TRBD2 (6 bases). Trimming shortened V by 4 bases and J by 3 bases, and 20 bases separated the two germline ends. CDR3 length: 16 residues. The germline CDR1 and CDR2 sequences are SGDLS and YYNGEE. The CDR3: CASSPRGTEFIYEQYF. The CDR3 nucleotides are TGTGCCAGCAGCCCCCGAGGGACTGAGTTTATCTACGAGCAGTACTTC.

This clone has just a few counts. This chain connects TRBV3-1 (or the pseudogene TRBV3-2) to TRBJ1-5, with 9 bases that match TRBD1. J gave up 7 bases and V 3 bases, and 4 bases lay outside the gene matches. Germline CDR1 is LGHDT and CDR2 is YNNKEL (reference sequence). The CDR3 sequence is 14 residues long. The CDR3 sequence: CASSHGTGRQPQHF. As DNA, the CDR3 is TGTGCCAGCAGCCATGGGACAGGGCGGCAGCCCCAGCATTTT.

This sequence joins TRBV11-2 and TRBJ2-5; D gene ambiguous. This CDR3 comprises 12 residues. Trimming removed 5 bases at V and 1 base at J, with 5 bases between. Germline V gene sequence: CDR1 SGHAT, CDR2 FQNNGV. In DNA form, the CDR3 reads TGTGCCAGCAGCGTCCTCCAAGAGACCCAGTACTTC. Its translation is CASSVLQETQYF.

To note about this clone: Other DNA variants within this sample encode the same CDR3. The chain links TRBV2 to TRBJ1-6, with D maybe TRBD1 (5 bases). V lost 6 bases and J 7 bases, leaving 10 bases between the germline ends. CDR3 length: 13 amino acids. The germline V gene encodes CDR1 SNHLY and CDR2 FYNNEI. CDR3 in amino acids: CASRGGPNSPLHF. CDR3 DNA sequence: TGTGCCAGCAGGGGGGGACCGAATTCACCCCTCCACTTT.

This rearrangement joins TRBV3-1 (or the pseudogene TRBV3-2) to TRBJ2-5; D uncertain. V shed 2 bases and J shed 4 bases, with 14 bases lying between them. Germline CDR1 reads LGHDT; CDR2 reads YNNKEL (reference sequence). This CDR3 comprises 15 residues. CDR3 nucleotides: TGTGCCAGCAGCCAATTTCCGGGTAGGTCAGAGACCCAGTACTTC. This codes for CASSQFPGRSETQYF.

V usage is TRBV19 and J usage is TRBJ2-1; 7 nucleotides align to TRBD2. The V segment lost 6 bases and the J segment 2 bases; nucleotides outside the gene matches: 7. Germline loops: CDR1 LNHDA, CDR2 SQIVND (reference sequence). The CDR3 is 15 residues long. The CDR3 DNA reads as TGTGCCAGTAGGACCCATGGACTAGCCTACAATGAGCAGTTCTTC. Residues: CASRTHGLAYNEQFF.

The CDR3 protein is CASSPRGGAGNQPQHF. The CDR3 DNA follows: TGTGCCAGCAGCCCCCGAGGGGGGGCAGGCAATCAGCCCCAGCATTTT. This rearrangement joins TRBV7-2 to TRBJ1-5, with TRBD1 as a possible D gene (6 bases). CDR3 length: 16 residues. The V gene's germline CDR1 is SGHTA and CDR2 FQGNSA. The V gene lost 5 bases and the J gene lost 2 bases, with 16 bases spanning the gap.

V and J are TRBV7-2 and TRBJ1-5; 10 bases map to TRBD1. The CDR3 runs to 15 residues. Looked up from germline, CDR1 is SGHTA and CDR2 is FQGNSA. Unmatched junction bases numbered 6, after V lost 5 bases and J lost 5 bases. The CDR3: CASSPGGQGYQPQHF. Written as DNA, the CDR3 is TGTGCCAGCAGCCCGGGGGGACAGGGGTATCAGCCCCAGCATTTT.

The chain carries TRBV6-6 and TRBJ2-7; 12 bases fit TRBD1. In germline, CDR1 is MNHNY, CDR2 SVGAGI (reference sequence). V lost 5 bases and J lost 2; bases outside the gene matches: 10. This CDR3 has 17 amino acids. The CDR3 DNA reads as TGTGCCAGCAGTCACCCTCGCGGGACAGGGGGCCCCTACGAGCAGTACTTC. It codes for CASSHPRGTGGPYEQYF.

This chain joins TRBV7-9 and TRBJ1-6; D possibly corresponds to TRBD1 (6 bases). Deletions cut 6 bases from V and 6 bases from J, with 18 bases between. CDR1 is SEHNR and CDR2 is FQNEAQ in the germline V gene (reference sequence). This CDR3 contains 16 residues. CDR3 region: CASSPWGTNLNSPLHF. DNA for the CDR3: TGTGCCAGCAGTCCCTGGGGGACAAATCTTAATTCACCCCTCCACTTT.

This rearrangement joins TRBV7-8 to TRBJ2-7; D not resolved. The V and J ends lost 6 bases and 2 bases respectively, with 17 bases between them. The germline V gene has CDR1 SGHVS and CDR2 FQNEAQ. The CDR3 sequence is 15 residues long. The CDR3 DNA sequence: TGTGCCAGCAGTCCCTTTTCAGGCAGACCCTACGAGCAGTACTTC. Its protein product is CASSPFSGRPYEQYF.

The chain couples TRBV19 to TRBJ1-1; no clear D gene. Germline values: CDR1 LNHDA, CDR2 SQIVND (reference sequence). This CDR3 has 10 residues. Between the trimmed V and J ends, which lost 7 bases and 8 bases, there was a span of 8 bases. CDR3 bases: TGTGCCAGTATGGTAGAAGAAGCTTTCTTT. It codes for CASMVEEAFF.

Comment on this clone: At one end, the junction sequence differs from germline, possibly due to a read error. The rearrangement joins TRBV27 to TRBJ2-1; 8 positions match TRBD1. CDR1 and CDR2 (germline): MNHEY, SMNVEV (reference sequence). CDR3 size: 14 residues. CDR3 sequence reads: CASTLGQGDNEQFF. CDR3 DNA: TGTGCCAGCACTTTAGGACAGGGCGACAATGAGCAGTTCTTC.

Ten or more counts support this clone. The rearrangement joins TRBV5-1 to TRBJ2-2, with D possibly matching TRBD1 (6 bases). The CDR3 covers 16 residues. Between the trimmed V and J ends, which lost 1 base and 6 bases, there was a span of 16 bases. From germline, CDR1 is SGHRS and CDR2 YFSETQ. CDR3 sequence: CASSLSEGGLAGELFF. In DNA, the CDR3 is TGCGCCAGCAGCTTGTCGGAAGGGGGATTGGCCGGGGAGCTGTTTTTT.

The V and J genes are TRBV4-1 and TRBJ2-3; 7 bases are shared with TRBD2. Unmatched junction bases numbered 5, after V lost 1 base and J lost 4 bases. The CDR3 has 15 residues. Germline V gene data show CDR1 as MGHRA and CDR2 as YSYEKL. The CDR3 is CASSQGEGWADTQYF. The CDR3 nucleotides are TGCGCCAGCAGCCAAGGGGAGGGGTGGGCAGATACGCAGTATTTT.

In this sample, this clone turned up once. This chain connects TRBV28 to TRBJ1-2; 7 nucleotides line up with TRBD1. With V trimmed by 4 bases and J by 0 bases, 8 bases remained unmatched. CDR3 size: 16 residues. Germline V gives CDR1 MDHEN, CDR2 SYDVKM. The CDR3 is CASSSTGDAANYGYTF. Here the CDR3 DNA reads TGTGCCAGCAGTTCTACAGGGGACGCAGCTAACTATGGCTACACCTTC.

The CDR3 region has the DNA TGCAGCGTTGAGGTTGGAGGAGAACAAGAGACCCAGTACTTC. Translating it yields CSVEVGGEQETQYF. The J gene is TRBJ2-5, the V gene TRBV29-1; tentative D call: TRBD2 (5 bases). Germline V gene sequence: CDR1 SQVTM, CDR2 ANQGSEA. V dropped 3 bases and J dropped 2 bases, with 13 bases sitting between them. The CDR3 is 14 amino acids.

J is TRBJ1-1 and V is TRBV19; D remains unclear. Per germline, CDR1 LNHDA and CDR2 SQIVND (reference sequence). The CDR3 loop spans 14 amino acids. V was cut by 5 bases and J by 1 base, with 11 bases left in between. In DNA, the CDR3 is TGTGCCAGTAGTCCCCAGGCCCCGAACACTGAAGCTTTCTTT. This translates into CASSPQAPNTEAFF. The full variable domain, in which reference TRBV19 and TRBJ1-1 provide the parts outside the CDR3, is DGGITQSPKYLFRKEGQNVTLSCEQNLNHDAMYWYRQDPGQGLRLIYYSQIVNDFQKGDIAEGYSVSREKKESFPLTVTSAQKNPTAFYLCASSPQAPNTEAFFGQGTRLTVV.